This T cell receptor beta chain was recovered during a study of blood T cell repertoires in COVID-19. This table comes from immunoSEQ multiplex PCR, and its TCRdb copy is limited to in-frame clones, with some not included. This sample has more than 100,000 clones, with 80% to 90% found just once. The CDR3 totals 14 residues. Per germline, CDR1 KGHDR and CDR2 SFDVKD. J was trimmed by 10 bases and V by 4 bases; bases with no gene match: 6. This receptor was identified in a woman between 70 and 85 years old with acute or convalescent COVID-19. What was sequenced was peripheral blood. The rearrangement links TRBV24-1 to TRBJ2-1; 10 nucleotides agree with TRBD1. The CDR3 DNA follows: TGTGCCACCAGTGACGGGACAGGGGTTGGGGAGCAGTTCTTC. Encoded protein: CATSDGTGVGEQFF.